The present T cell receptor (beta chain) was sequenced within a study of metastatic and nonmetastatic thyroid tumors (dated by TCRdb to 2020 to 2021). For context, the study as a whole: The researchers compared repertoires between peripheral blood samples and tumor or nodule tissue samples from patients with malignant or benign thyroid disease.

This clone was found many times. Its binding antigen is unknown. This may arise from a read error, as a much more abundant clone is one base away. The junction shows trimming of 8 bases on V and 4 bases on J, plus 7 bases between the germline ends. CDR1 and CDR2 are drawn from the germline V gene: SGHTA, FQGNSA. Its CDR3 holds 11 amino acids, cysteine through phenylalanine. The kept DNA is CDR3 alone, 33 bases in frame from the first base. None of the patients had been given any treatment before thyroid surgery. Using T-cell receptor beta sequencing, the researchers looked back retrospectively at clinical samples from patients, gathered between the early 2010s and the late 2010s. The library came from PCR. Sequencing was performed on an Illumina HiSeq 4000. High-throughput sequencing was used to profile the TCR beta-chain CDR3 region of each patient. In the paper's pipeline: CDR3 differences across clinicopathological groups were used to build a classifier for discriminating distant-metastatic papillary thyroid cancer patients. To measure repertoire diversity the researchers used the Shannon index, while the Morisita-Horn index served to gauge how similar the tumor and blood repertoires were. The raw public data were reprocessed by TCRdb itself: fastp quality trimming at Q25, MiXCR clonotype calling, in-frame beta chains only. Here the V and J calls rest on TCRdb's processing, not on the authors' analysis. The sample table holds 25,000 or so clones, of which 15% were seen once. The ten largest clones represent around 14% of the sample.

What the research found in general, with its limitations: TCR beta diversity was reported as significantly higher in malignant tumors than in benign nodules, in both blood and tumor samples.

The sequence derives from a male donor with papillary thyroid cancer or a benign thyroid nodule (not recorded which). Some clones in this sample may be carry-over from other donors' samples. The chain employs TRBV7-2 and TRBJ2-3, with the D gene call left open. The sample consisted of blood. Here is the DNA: TGTGCCAGCTGGGCAGCAGATACGCAGTATTTT. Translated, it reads CASWAADTQYF.